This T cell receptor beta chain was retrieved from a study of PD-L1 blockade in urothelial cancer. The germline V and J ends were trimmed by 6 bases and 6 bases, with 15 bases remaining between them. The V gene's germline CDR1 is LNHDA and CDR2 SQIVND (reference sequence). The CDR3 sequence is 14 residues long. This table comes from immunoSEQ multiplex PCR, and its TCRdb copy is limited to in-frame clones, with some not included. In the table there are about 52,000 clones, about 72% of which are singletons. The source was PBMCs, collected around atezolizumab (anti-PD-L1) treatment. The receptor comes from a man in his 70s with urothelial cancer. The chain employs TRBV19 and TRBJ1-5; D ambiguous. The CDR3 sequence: CASSLPRERQPQHF. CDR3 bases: TGTGCCAGTAGCCTCCCGAGGGAGCGTCAGCCCCAGCATTTT.